This T cell receptor beta chain is drawn from a study of T cell responses to AZD1222 COVID-19 vaccine. As for the study in general: Researchers grouped second doses given at about 4 or about 12 weeks into one pool.

General observations from the study: The reported proportion of spike-specific TCRs targeting unmutated variant regions was nearly half. The study found Spike-specific TCR breadth and depth rose after two AZD1222 doses. Spike as a whole was targeted by vaccine-associated CD4 TCRs, dominant at 160-218 and 743-854.

This table comes from immunoSEQ multiplex PCR, and its TCRdb copy is limited to in-frame clones, with some not included. The sample gives roughly 170,000 clones, roughly 87% of which show up once; 2.6% is in the top ten. This clone was observed a few times. Its target is unknown. Per germline, CDR1 SGHKS and CDR2 YYEKEE (reference sequence). The V gene lost 0 bases and the J gene lost 8 bases, with 11 bases spanning the gap. The CDR3 is 13 residues long. The chain is built from TRBV5-5 and TRBJ1-2; weak D call: TRBD1 (6 bases). The clonotype was recovered from an adult in good health. The input for sequencing was peripheral blood, taken on day 0 of AZD1222 vaccination. CDR3 DNA: TGTGCCAGCAGCTTGGAGAGGGGGTTAGGCTACACCTTC. Protein sequence: CASSLERGLGYTF.